A selection of T cell receptor beta chains follows, all from one sample in a study of spatial heterogeneity in lung cancer. From the 5' RACE reads, TCRdb called clonotypes with MiXCR, one entry per CDR3 protein. This sample has some 100,000 distinct CDR3 sequences, with roughly 8.7% found just once. Material: PBMCs, obtained at surgery. The receptors here all came from a male donor with early-stage non-small cell lung cancer. CDR3s include the opening cysteine and the closing phenylalanine or tryptophan. D genes are given only for firm matches. The size entry is marked missing in some rows and otherwise reads once, few, many or a size class.

abundance	v_gene	d_gene	j_gene	CDR3nt	CDR3aa
few	TRBV10-3	TRBD1	TRBJ2-3	TGTGCCATCAGTGAGTCGTGGGCGACAGGGGTCACAGATACGCAGTATTTT	CAISESWATGVTDTQYF
.	TRBV4-1	.	TRBJ2-3	TGCGCCAGCAGCCAGACAGAAAACACAGATACGCAGTATTTT	CASSQTENTDTQYF
few	TRBV7-2	.	TRBJ2-7	TGTGCCAGCAGCTTAGAGAGGGGTTACGGCGAGCAGTACTTC	CASSLERGYGEQYF
many	TRBV10-3	.	TRBJ1-2	TGTGCCATCAGTGTCGAACCTAACTATGGCTACACCTTC	CAISVEPNYGYTF
few	TRBV20-1	.	TRBJ1-2	TGCAGTGCTAAGGACATCCTCTATGGCTACACCTTC	CSAKDILYGYTF
few	TRBV2	.	TRBJ2-4	TGTGCCAGCAGTGACGGCGGGGCCAAAAACATTCAGTACTTC	CASSDGGAKNIQYF
few	TRBV12-3/TRBV12-4	.	TRBJ1-5	TGTGCCAGCAGTCTCGGCGGGGGGCGCAGTCAGCCCCAGCATTTT	CASSLGGGRSQPQHF
many	TRBV6-1	.	TRBJ2-7	TGTGCCAGCAGTGAAGTAGACGGCGGCCACTACGAGCAGTACTTC	CASSEVDGGHYEQYF
.	TRBV20-1	.	TRBJ1-5	TGCAGTGCCAGAGCCCAGTATAGCAATCAGCCCCAGCATTTT	CSARAQYSNQPQHF
.	TRBV7-9	.	TRBJ1-2	TGTGCCAGCAGCTTAAAGGAGGCTGGGAACTATGGCTACACCTTC	CASSLKEAGNYGYTF
few	TRBV28	.	TRBJ2-3	TGTGCCAGCAGTTTAGGTCCGGCCACAGATACGCAGTATTTT	CASSLGPATDTQYF
many	TRBV20-1	TRBD2	TRBJ2-7	TGCAGTGCTAGCCGTCAGACTAGCGGAGACGAGCAGTACTTC	CSASRQTSGDEQYF
many	TRBV7-2	.	TRBJ2-1	TGTGCCAGCAGCTTTTCCCGGGGTGGGAATGAGCAGTTCTTC	CASSFSRGGNEQFF
many	TRBV3-1	.	TRBJ1-1	TGTGCCAGCAGCCAAGATGGTCAGGGGAGGACTGAAGCTTTCTTT	CASSQDGQGRTEAFF
many	TRBV9	.	TRBJ1-5	TGTGCCAGCAGCCCCAAGCCAGGGGCGAGCAATCAGCCCCAGCATTTT	CASSPKPGASNQPQHF
many	TRBV27	.	TRBJ2-3	TGTGCCAGCAACCCGGGACTGGGATTCGCAGATACGCAGTATTTT	CASNPGLGFADTQYF
few	TRBV7-8	.	TRBJ2-7	TGTGCCAGCAGCCCCCGATTTGAGAGGAGCACCTACGAGCAGTACTTC	CASSPRFERSTYEQYF
many	TRBV5-1	TRBD1	TRBJ1-1	TGCGCCAGCAGCCGGACAGGGAACACTGAAGCTTTCTTT	CASSRTGNTEAFF
many	TRBV7-9	.	TRBJ1-1	TGTGCCAGCAGCTTAGGTACCAGCATGAACACTGAAGCTTTCTTT	CASSLGTSMNTEAFF
many	TRBV4-3	.	TRBJ2-2	TGCGCCAGCAGCCAAGAGGGGCTAGGGGGCACCGGGGAGCTGTTTTTT	CASSQEGLGGTGELFF
few	TRBV20-1	TRBD1	TRBJ2-3	TGCAGTGCTCACAGGGGGCGGGGGACAGATACGCAGTATTTT	CSAHRGRGTDTQYF
.	TRBV7-9	TRBD1	TRBJ2-7	TGTGCCAGCAGCCCTACAGGGGGTGTCCACGAGCAGTACTTC	CASSPTGGVHEQYF
many	TRBV20-1	.	TRBJ2-3	TGCAGTGCTCGTCGACTTGCCAGCCCCCCAGATACGCAGTATTTT	CSARRLASPPDTQYF
few	TRBV5-8	.	TRBJ1-5	TGTGCCAGCAGCTTGGCCGCAGGGGAAGGCAATCAGCCCCAGCATTTT	CASSLAAGEGNQPQHF
few	TRBV5-1	TRBD2	TRBJ2-7	TGCGCCAGCAGCCTGCAAGCGGGGCTCTCCTACGAGCAGTACTTC	CASSLQAGLSYEQYF
many	TRBV29-1	.	TRBJ1-6	TGCAGCGTTGAATTCGGGGCTAATTCACCCCTCCACTTT	CSVEFGANSPLHF
.	TRBV10-3	.	TRBJ1-1	TGTGCCATCAGTCACACAGGAGGAGGTATGAACACTGAAGCTTTCTTT	CAISHTGGGMNTEAFF
many	TRBV2	.	TRBJ2-7	TGTGCCAGCAGTCTATACGAGCAGTACTTC	CASSLYEQYF